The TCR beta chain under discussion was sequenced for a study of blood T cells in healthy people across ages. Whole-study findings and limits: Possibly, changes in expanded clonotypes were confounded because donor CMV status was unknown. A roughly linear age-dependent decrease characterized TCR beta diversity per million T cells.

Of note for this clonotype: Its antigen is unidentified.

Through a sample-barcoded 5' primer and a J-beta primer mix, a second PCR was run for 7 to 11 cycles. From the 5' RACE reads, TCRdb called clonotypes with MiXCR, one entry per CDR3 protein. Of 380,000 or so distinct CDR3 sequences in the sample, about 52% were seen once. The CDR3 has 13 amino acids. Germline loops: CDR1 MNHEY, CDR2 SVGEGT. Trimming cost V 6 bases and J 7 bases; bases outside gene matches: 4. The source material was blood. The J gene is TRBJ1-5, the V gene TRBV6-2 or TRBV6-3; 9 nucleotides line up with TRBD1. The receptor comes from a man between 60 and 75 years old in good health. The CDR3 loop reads CASRDRGHQPQHF. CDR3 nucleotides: TGTGCCAGCAGGGACAGGGGTCACCAGCCCCAGCATTTT.